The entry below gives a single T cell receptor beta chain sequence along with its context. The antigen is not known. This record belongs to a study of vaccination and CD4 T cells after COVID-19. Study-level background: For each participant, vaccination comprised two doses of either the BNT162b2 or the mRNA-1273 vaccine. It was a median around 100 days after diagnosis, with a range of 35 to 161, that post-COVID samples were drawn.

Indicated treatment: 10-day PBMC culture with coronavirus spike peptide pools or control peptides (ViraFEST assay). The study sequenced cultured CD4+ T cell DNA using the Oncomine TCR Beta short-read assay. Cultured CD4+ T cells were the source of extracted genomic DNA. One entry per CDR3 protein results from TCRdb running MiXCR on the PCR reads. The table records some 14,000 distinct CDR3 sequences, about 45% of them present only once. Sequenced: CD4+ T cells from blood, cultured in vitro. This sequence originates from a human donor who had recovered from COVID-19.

CDR3: CASKDLRSSYNSPLHF. In nucleotides, the CDR3 is TGTGCCAGTAAGGATTTAAGGAGCTCCTATAATTCACCCCTCCACTTT. The chain employs TRBV19 and TRBJ1-6; no clear D. CDR1 is LNHDA and CDR2 is SQIVND in the germline V gene (reference sequence). The CDR3 runs 16 residues. V gave up 7 bases and J gave up 0 bases, with 13 bases separating them.